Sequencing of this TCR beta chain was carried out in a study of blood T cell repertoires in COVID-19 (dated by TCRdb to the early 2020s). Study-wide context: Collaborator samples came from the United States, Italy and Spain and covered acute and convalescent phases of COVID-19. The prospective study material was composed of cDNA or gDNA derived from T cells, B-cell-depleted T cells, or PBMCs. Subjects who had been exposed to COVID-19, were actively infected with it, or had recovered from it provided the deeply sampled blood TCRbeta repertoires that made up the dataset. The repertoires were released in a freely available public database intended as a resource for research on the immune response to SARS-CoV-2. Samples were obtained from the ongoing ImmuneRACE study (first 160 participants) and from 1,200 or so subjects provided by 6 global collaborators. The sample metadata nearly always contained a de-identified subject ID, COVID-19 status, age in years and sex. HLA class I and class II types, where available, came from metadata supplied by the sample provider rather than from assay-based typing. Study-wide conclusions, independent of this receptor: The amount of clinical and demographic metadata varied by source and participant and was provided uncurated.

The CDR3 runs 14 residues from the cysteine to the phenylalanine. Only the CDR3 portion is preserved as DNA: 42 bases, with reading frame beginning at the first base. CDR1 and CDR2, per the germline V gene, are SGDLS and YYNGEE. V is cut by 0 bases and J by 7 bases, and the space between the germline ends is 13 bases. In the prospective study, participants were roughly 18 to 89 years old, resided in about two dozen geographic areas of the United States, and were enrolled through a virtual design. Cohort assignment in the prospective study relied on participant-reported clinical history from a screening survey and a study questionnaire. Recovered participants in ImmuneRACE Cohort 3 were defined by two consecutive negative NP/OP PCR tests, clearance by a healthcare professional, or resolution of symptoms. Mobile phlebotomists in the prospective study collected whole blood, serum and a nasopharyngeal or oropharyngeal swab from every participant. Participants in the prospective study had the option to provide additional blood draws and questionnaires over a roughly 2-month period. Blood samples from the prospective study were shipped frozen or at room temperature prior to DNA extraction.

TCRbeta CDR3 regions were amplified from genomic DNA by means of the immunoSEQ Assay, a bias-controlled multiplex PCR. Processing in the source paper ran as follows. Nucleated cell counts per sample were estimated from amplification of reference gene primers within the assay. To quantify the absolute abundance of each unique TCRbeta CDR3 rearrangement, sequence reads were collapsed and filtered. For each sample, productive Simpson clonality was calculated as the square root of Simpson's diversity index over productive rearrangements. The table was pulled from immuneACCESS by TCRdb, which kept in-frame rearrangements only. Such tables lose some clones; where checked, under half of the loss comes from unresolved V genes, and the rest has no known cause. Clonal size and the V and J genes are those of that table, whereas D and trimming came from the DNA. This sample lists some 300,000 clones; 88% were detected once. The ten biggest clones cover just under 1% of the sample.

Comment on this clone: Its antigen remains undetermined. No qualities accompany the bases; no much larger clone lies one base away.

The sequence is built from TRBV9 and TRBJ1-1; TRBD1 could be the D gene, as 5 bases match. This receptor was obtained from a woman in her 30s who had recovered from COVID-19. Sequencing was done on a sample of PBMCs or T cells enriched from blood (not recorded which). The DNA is TGTGCCAGCAGCGTAGTGGGGGGGAGAGTTGAAGCTTTCTTT. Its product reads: CASSVVGGRVEAFF.